This TCR beta chain was retrieved from a study of T cells expressing NK-cell markers (dated by TCRdb to 2018 to 2021). About the study as a whole: In sorted CD3+CD56+NKG2C+, CD3+CD56+NKG2C- and CD3+CD56-NKG2C+ T-cell subsets from eight donors, TCR beta-chain repertoires were profiled. The eight sequenced donors were randomly selected healthy volunteers, three men and five women. Among the eight sequenced donors, only one was HCMV-seronegative, while the other seven were HCMV-seropositive. The libraries were sequenced on Illumina HiSeq 2000/2500, MiSeq or NextSeq, producing 2 x 150 bp reads.

CDR3 length: 14 amino acids, cysteine to phenylalanine. A DNA sequence was not provided. Sequences LNHDA (CDR1) and SQIVND (CDR2) are obtained from the germline V gene (reference sequence). TCRdb lists the instrument as Illumina HiSeq 2000. TCR beta cDNA libraries were made by 5'RACE template switching that added a universal primer site and unique molecular identifiers. Priming for cDNA synthesis came from the TCR beta constant segment, and two successive PCR amplification steps followed. As for how the authors treated the data: MIGEC was used to demultiplex reads and group reads by UMI, and MiTCR was used to assemble and quantify clonotypes. To exclude erroneous sequences, any TCR cDNA sequence not supported by at least two reads was discarded. The tcR package was used for downstream repertoire analysis, and clonotypes were matched across fractions by CDR3 nucleotide sequence plus V segment. VDJmatch was used to annotate antigen specificity against VDJdb, with one amino acid substitution in CDR3 permitted. TCRdb reprocessed the reads and assigns one entry to each CDR3 protein sequence, leaving out DNA. The V and J calls come from TCRdb's annotation, not from the publication. The table for this sample lists roughly 160,000 distinct CDR3 sequences. The ten largest clones add up to under 20% of the sample.

As for this clonotype: Its antigen is not yet known.

A commercial ELISA kit detecting HCMV-specific IgG in serum was used to determine HCMV serostatus. Ficoll density gradient centrifugation was used to isolate peripheral blood mononuclear cells from blood. Study-wide findings and limitations: In six donors, the dominant CD3+CD56+NKG2C+ clonotypes were found to rank among the top 10 CD8+ clonotypes and to make up 1.0-7.0% of CD8+ T cells. Those dominant clonotypes were again the most abundant among CD3+CD56-NKG2C+ cells in a few donors, at about 25-65%. Whether the expanded NKG2C-expressing T cell clones were specific for HCMV antigens remained unclear.

The V and J segments used are TRBV19 and TRBJ1-2; TCRdb calls TRBD1, which cannot be checked without DNA. This clonotype was obtained from a woman between 18 and 70 years old in good health. Sequencing used blood T cells: a sorted CD56 or NKG2C T cell subset, CD4+ or CD8+ T cells, or bulk PBMC T cells (not recorded which). This receptor has the CDR3 CASSITGTGYGYTF.